This T cell receptor (beta chain) is drawn from a study of blood T cell repertoires in COVID-19. Participants came from fewer than 25 US areas, aged about 18 to 89 years. Shortly before study entry, within 2 weeks, exposed participants had met a COVID-19 case. Original processing methods: Estimates of nucleated cell counts were drawn from the amplification of reference gene primers. The assay was immunoSEQ multiplex PCR, and TCRdb's table has in-frame clones only and misses some. V, J and clone size are taken as reported in that table, and D and trimming were inferred from the DNA itself. The sample has hundreds of thousands of clones; approximately 83% are singletons. V was clipped by 6 bases and J by 7 bases, with 15 bases between them. This CDR3 spans 13 amino acids. Germline V gene lookup returns CDR1 MNHEY and CDR2 SMNVEV (reference sequence).

The gene calls are TRBV27 and TRBJ1-2, with a possible D match to TRBD1 (5 bases). The sequencing input was PBMCs or T cells enriched from blood (not recorded which). The clonotype comes from a woman between 50 and 59 years old who had been exposed to COVID-19. DNA for the CDR3: TGTGCCAGCAGACTGTCGGGGGAGAGTGGCTACACCTTC. It is translated as CASRLSGESGYTF.